This T cell receptor (beta chain) is drawn from a study of T cell responses to AZD1222 COVID-19 vaccine. Notes on the study in general: Repertoires were sampled only after the peak T cell response.

Second doses that came at about 4 or about 12 weeks were put together. Trimming pared 7 bases from V and 0 bases from J, leaving 15 bases between. CDR1 is LNHDA and CDR2 is SQIVND in the germline V gene (reference sequence). This CDR3 has 15 amino acids. Profiled with immunoSEQ multiplex PCR; TCRdb holds only in-frame clones, not every one. The sample includes about 59,000 clones, approximately 89% of them seen just once. To note about this clone: Its target is not known.

This chain connects TRBV19 to TRBJ1-1; no clear D. The sequenced sample was peripheral blood, obtained 28 days after the second AZD1222 dose. The TCR was taken from an adult who received the AZD1222 COVID-19 vaccine. The CDR3 sequence: CASTGIGELNTEAFF. CDR3 nucleotide sequence: TGTGCCAGTACCGGCATCGGAGAGCTGAACACTGAAGCTTTCTTT.